This T cell receptor (beta chain) was profiled in a study of cytomegalovirus exposure and HLA in healthy donors (dated by TCRdb to 2015 to 2018). About the investigation overall: According to an earlier analysis of around 600 of the donors, roughly 180 million T cells yielded approximately 120 million unique TCR beta sequences and roughly 280 Gb of sequence data. An early release that covered fewer than 800 HLA-typed donors contained about 300 gigabases of sequencing data and approximately 85 million unique TCR sequences. Of the roughly 400 genotyped donors, around 81% fell in the genetic ancestry cluster associated with self-reported Caucasian donors. The study was designed to test whether signatures of past pathogen exposure could be identified by cataloging public T cell receptors. Using immunosequencing, the study profiled T cell repertoires from roughly 650 subjects and related those repertoires to cytomegalovirus serostatus. A separate validation cohort of about 110 different subjects was used in addition to the approximately 670-subject first cohort. To predict cytomegalovirus infection status, the study combined high-throughput TCR immunosequencing, statistical association of individual TCRs with disease status, and machine learning. A later analysis re-analyzed previously published TCR beta repertoires from 666 donors and added high-resolution HLA genotyping to study TCR occurrence patterns. Rather than drawing on any new phenotypic data, the later analysis identified candidate immune exposures from TCR beta sequences and the way those sequences occurred across donors. To decide whether each TCR beta V gene segment behaved as functional or pseudogenic, an earlier analysis of several hundred of the donors relied on high-throughput TCR beta sequencing. Alongside the repertoire data, information on donor age, sex, ethnicity and CMV serostatus was compiled. A later genetic analysis used genome-wide SNP genotypes for 398 of the 666 donors, treating that subset as a discovery cohort. All discovery cohort repertoires had been generated on a single sequencing platform. Class I and class II HLA loci were covered by the typing at four-digit resolution. The number of donors typed differed by locus, with 629-630 for A, B, C, DRB1 and DQB1, around 500 for DQA1, 600 to 610 for DPA1, and around 450 for DPB1. Four or five DR-DQ haplotypes were treated as single units for association and clustering because of strong linkage in the cohort. On average, over 200,000 unique TCR beta nucleotide sequences were sequenced per donor among about 400 genotyped donors of the cohort, with roughly 19% of those sequences being non-productive.

Turning to this clone: The specificity of this receptor is unknown. No per-base quality is available; no much larger clone lies one base away.

The cohort was made up of hundreds of healthy bone marrow donors. All cohort members were sampled while nominally healthy, although unrecorded immune exposures were likely present. The donor tested CMV seropositive and was one of the 289 seropositive cohort members. A peripheral blood sample was collected from each donor, and TCR beta sequencing was performed on peripheral blood mononuclear cells. Genomic DNA extraction from the blood cell samples was performed with the Qiagen DNeasy Blood Extraction Kit. Paper-wide results and their limitations: Because HLA typing was unavailable for some donors at each locus, only the typed subset was used in association tests. In the study, some 160 TCR beta chains were listed as associated with cytomegalovirus. A later genetic analysis associated a missense DCLRE1C variant with V-gene and J-gene trimming of TCR beta chains, and an independent cohort replicated the association. In a later analysis, several top co-occurrence clusters were reported to appear linked to parvovirus B19, influenza, CMV and Epstein-Barr virus. A further reported finding was that TCR beta sequences accurately predicted the HLA-A and HLA-B alleles for most subjects in the first cohort. In vitro tests confirmed that a few of the cytomegalovirus-associated TCR beta chains recognize cytomegalovirus antigens. Because the 87-base-pair reads could not distinguish some IMGT-functional V segments, including TRBV6-2 and TRBV6-3, those segments were excluded. In a later genetic analysis, fewer N-insertions in productive TCRs were reported among donors in an Asian-associated ancestry cluster than the approximately 670-donor mean. According to a later analysis, TCR association rates differed among HLA loci, with DRB1 alleles showing the most associated TCRs and HLA-C alleles showing the fewest. It was suggested by the authors that the approach could potentially be generalized to other disease states and immunological phenotypes. Most TCR sequences were seen in very few donors, while some public TCRs were found in many individuals. The sequencing pipeline was judged likely to have produced a cluster of highly shared sequence variants as a technical artifact. In an earlier analysis of about 600 of the donors, most TCR beta V segments appeared in productive rearrangements about 90% or about 30% of the time, broadly matching IMGT annotations. About 17 rarely observed V segments, including chromosome 9 orphons, were excluded from the earlier analysis of several hundred of the donors because counts were too low. Correlated functional status among segregating V segments might reflect linkage disequilibrium, but an unknown experimental factor could not be ruled out. A later analysis found that HLA-associated TCR beta chains were more clonally expanded and had lower generation probabilities than equally common non-associated chains. The classifier was reported to diagnose cytomegalovirus status with high specificity and sensitivity in both the original and validation cohorts. According to a later analysis, most CMV-associated TCR beta chains appeared to be HLA-restricted, and the HLA associations seemed to be driven largely by CMV exposure. The presence/absence analyses assumed that sequencing depth was roughly uniform across donors, and that assumption may not be true. This cohort had only TCR beta chains sequenced, and the lack of alpha or paired-chain data limited which features could be detected. When HLA alleles, especially DR and DQ, strongly co-occurred, attributing TCR associations to individual alleles was difficult. At a false discovery rate of 0.05, a later analysis linked 16,000 or so TCR beta sequences to specific HLA alleles. Immune exposure information for the cohort was limited to CMV serostatus.

The library was obtained by the immunoSEQ multiplex PCR assay. For the multiplex PCR, a mixture combining 60 forward primers for TCR Vbeta segments and 13 reverse primers for TCR Jbeta segments was used. The CDR3 region of rearranged TCR beta genes was amplified from genomic DNA with a multiplex PCR assay. On the Illumina HiSeq System, the amplified TCR beta libraries were sequenced as 87-base-pair reads. The source study handled its data this way. A later analysis tallied tens of millions of unique TCR beta chains across the 600 to 700 repertoires, and some 12 million of those chains were shared by two or more donors. To remove PCR and sequencing errors, raw reads were error-corrected and collapsed into unique sequences using a nearest-neighbor algorithm that merged closely related sequences. CDR3 sequences were aligned to IMGT reference sequences to assign V, D and J gene segments. For a sequence to be retained, a match of at least six nucleotides to both a V gene segment and a J gene segment was required. A rearrangement was called productive if the CDR3 had no stop codons and remained in frame with V and J, and every other rearrangement was called non-productive. CDR3 was defined by IMGT convention, running from the second conserved V-encoded cysteine to the conserved J-encoded phenylalanine. The earlier analysis of some 540 of the donors excluded any sequence lacking an unambiguous match to a single V gene segment. An earlier analysis of a few hundred of the donors called V segments functional above 56.7% productive rearrangements and segregating when the between-donor standard deviation exceeded 5%. A statistical classification framework was developed to diagnose cytomegalovirus status using the catalog of TCR beta chain sequences. In a later analysis, V and J genes were assigned by comparing TCR nucleotide sequences against IMGT/GENE-DB human TR gene sequences. Using the TCRdist pipeline, a later analysis assigned CDR3 sequences along with most-parsimonious VDJ recombination scenarios. In a later analysis, each TCR beta chain was defined by its CDR3 amino acid sequence together with its V-gene family, and reads without a unique V-gene family were excluded. A later analysis removed roughly 590 highly shared, low-generation-probability nucleotide sequences to deal with suspected cross-contamination and a sequencing artifact. In a later analysis, a clonal expansion index was calculated for each public chain from normalized within-repertoire ranks of inferred template counts. In a later analysis, generation probabilities were computed using a VDJ recombination model fitted to out-of-frame rearrangements, and the results were checked against IGoR. In a later analysis, hypergeometric tests were used to score TCR-TCR, TCR-HLA and TCR-CMV co-occurrence, with a repertoire-size bias correction applied to TCR pairs. False discovery rates were estimated in a later analysis by permuting HLA or CMV assignments 20 times. In a later analysis, co-occurring TCRs were grouped with DBSCAN, and TCRdist sequence similarity was added when clustering was performed within HLA-allele-positive subsets. For co-occurrence clustering, repertoires with fewer than 30,000 or more than 120,000 public chains were excluded, along with roughly 5 repertoires with anomalous nucleotide sharing. TCRdb took this table from immuneACCESS and kept in-frame rearrangements with V and J called. Such tables lack part of the clones; where checked against another copy, unresolved V genes explain under half of the gap, and the rest is unexplained. The V and J calls and clone size are taken from that table; D and trimming were inferred from the DNA. This sample holds 80,000 to 100,000 clones; about three quarters were observed only once. Together, the top ten hold roughly 7.3% of the sample.

Unmatched junction bases come to 4, with V trimmed by 3 bases and J by 6 bases. From the cysteine through the phenylalanine, the CDR3 covers 14 amino acids. Left in the record is the CDR3 DNA by itself, 42 bases read in frame from the first base. Sequences SGDLS (CDR1) and YYNGEE (CDR2) are obtained from the germline V gene. The sequenced material came from PBMCs. The TCR comes from a middle-aged man in good health and CMV-seropositive. The rearranged chain carries TRBV9 and TRBJ2-2, with 8 junctional bases fitting TRBD1. The CDR3 protein: CASSAPGGSGELFF. The nucleotide sequence is TGTGCCAGCAGCGCTCCAGGGGGCTCCGGGGAGCTGTTTTTT.